This section outlines one TCR beta chain sequence together with its context. Original data processing: By means of reference gene primer amplification, nucleated cell counts were estimated. Assay: immunoSEQ multiplex PCR; the TCRdb copy retains only in-frame clones and omits some. Clone size and V and J calls were adopted from that table, with D and trimming inferred from the DNA. The sample yields about 120,000 clones, roughly 79% seen once. The data are from a study of blood T cell repertoires in COVID-19. Study-level information: Donors in the United States, Italy and Spain gave samples during acute or convalescent COVID-19. PBMCs, B-cell-depleted T cells, or T cells were the source of the cDNA or gDNA that made up the material.

CDR1 is MRHNA and CDR2 is SNTAGT in the germline V gene. V lost 5 bases and J 0 bases, leaving 10 bases between the germline ends. The CDR3 contains 14 residues. The TCR originated in a human donor in a cohort sampled during active COVID-19. Source material: peripheral blood. The V gene is TRBV6-4, the J gene TRBJ1-2; D call uncertain. CDR3 sequence (DNA): TGTGCCAGCAGTCCACGAGGGACTAACTATGGCTACACCTTC. Translation: CASSPRGTNYGYTF.